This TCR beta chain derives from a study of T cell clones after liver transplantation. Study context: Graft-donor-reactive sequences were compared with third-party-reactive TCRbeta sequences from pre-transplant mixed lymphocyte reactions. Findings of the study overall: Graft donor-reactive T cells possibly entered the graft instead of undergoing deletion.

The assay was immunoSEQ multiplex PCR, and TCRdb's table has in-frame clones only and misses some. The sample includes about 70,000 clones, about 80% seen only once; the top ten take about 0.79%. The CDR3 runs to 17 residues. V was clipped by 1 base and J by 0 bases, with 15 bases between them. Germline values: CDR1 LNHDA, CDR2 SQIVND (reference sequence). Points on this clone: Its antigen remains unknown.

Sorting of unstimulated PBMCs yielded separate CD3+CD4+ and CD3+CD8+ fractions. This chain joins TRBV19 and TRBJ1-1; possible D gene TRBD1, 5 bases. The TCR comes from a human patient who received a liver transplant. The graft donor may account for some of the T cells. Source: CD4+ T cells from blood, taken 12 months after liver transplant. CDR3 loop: CASSIGSVAGVNTEAFF. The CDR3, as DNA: TGTGCCAGTAGTATAGGCAGCGTAGCGGGGGTGAACACTGAAGCTTTCTTT.